This is a list of T cell receptor beta chains from one sample in a study of CD8+CD57+ T cells in acquired aplastic anemia. TCRdb passed the reads through MiXCR, listing each CDR3 protein once. Of approximately 170,000 distinct CDR3 sequences listed, around 43% were seen once; the top ten hold 3% to 4%. Sequencing was carried out using sorted CD4+, CD8+, or CD8+CD57+ T cells (not recorded which) from PBMCs. Receptor source: a human donor with aplastic anemia. Both conserved end residues are part of each CDR3. Each record gives: V gene, D gene, J gene, clone size, CDR3 protein, CDR3 DNA. D genes are given only for firm matches. The listing skips clone size in some rows; elsewhere it reads once, few, many or a size class.

>TRBV10-3|TRBD2|TRBJ2-5|once
CAIDRSAGTSQGGTQYF
TGTGCCATCGACAGATCGGCGGGGACTAGCCAAGGGGGGACCCAGTACTTC
>TRBV24-1|TRBD1|TRBJ2-2|.
CATSAEGTVGTGELFF
TGTGCCACCAGTGCTGAAGGGACAGTTGGGACCGGGGAGCTGTTTTTT
>TRBV2|TRBD1|TRBJ1-6|.
CASTRQGFNSPLHF
TGTGCCAGCACTAGACAGGGTTTCAATTCACCCCTCCACTTT
>TRBV10-3|.|TRBJ1-4|.
CAITRIRGEAEEKLFF
TGTGCCATCACCCGGATCAGGGGCGAAGCTGAGGAAAAACTGTTTTTT
>TRBV24-1|.|TRBJ1-2|.
CASSDIGDFYGYTF
TGTGCCAGCAGTGATATCGGCGACTTCTATGGCTACACCTTC
>TRBV5-1|TRBD2|TRBJ2-2|many
CASSLRTSGNTGELFF
TGCGCCAGCAGCCTCAGGACTAGCGGCAACACCGGGGAGCTGTTTTTT
>TRBV29-1|.|TRBJ1-1|.
CSVRMGDTEAFF
TGCAGCGTCCGAATGGGGGACACTGAAGCTTTCTTT
>TRBV10-3|TRBD2|TRBJ2-3|.
CAISESRGLAGTDTQYF
TGTGCCATCAGCGAGTCTAGGGGACTAGCGGGCACAGATACGCAGTATTTT
>TRBV10-3|TRBD1|TRBJ2-5|.
CAISGAGTGKSSKETQYF
TGTGCCATCAGTGGGGCCGGGACAGGGAAAAGTTCCAAAGAGACCCAGTACTTC
>TRBV29-1|.|TRBJ2-3|many
CSVEGWGSTDTQYF
TGCAGCGTTGAAGGGTGGGGGAGCACAGATACGCAGTATTTT
>TRBV2|.|TRBJ2-2|.
CASSRSLTGELFF
TGTGCCAGCAGTAGGTCACTGACAGGGGAGCTGTTTTTT
>TRBV12-3/TRBV12-4|TRBD2|TRBJ2-1|.
CASSPAGTSGSSEQFF
TGTGCCAGCAGCCCCGCCGGGACTAGCGGGAGTAGCGAGCAGTTCTTC
>TRBV5-1|TRBD1|TRBJ1-2|few
CASSTGQVGVGYTF
TGCGCCAGCAGCACGGGACAGGTAGGCGTTGGCTACACCTTC
>TRBV20-1|.|TRBJ1-2|.
CSASVPANCGYTF
TGCAGTGCTAGTGTTCCAGCAAACTGTGGCTACACCTTC
>TRBV24-1|.|TRBJ1-5|.
CATSDGDNQPQHF
TGTGCCACCAGTGACGGGGACAATCAGCCCCAGCATTTT
>TRBV20-1|.|TRBJ2-7|few
CSARAADRYEQYF
TGCAGTGCTAGAGCGGCCGACCGCTACGAGCAGTACTTC
>TRBV12-3/TRBV12-4|.|TRBJ1-2|many
CASSTSVRDRRYGYTF
.
>TRBV2|.|TRBJ2-1|.
CASSGTVNNEQFF
TGTGCCAGCAGTGGGACAGTAAACAATGAGCAGTTCTTC
>TRBV4-1|.|TRBJ2-1|.
CASSQDLGAFSYNEQFF
TGCGCCAGCAGCCAAGACCTCGGGGCGTTCTCCTACAATGAGCAGTTCTTC
>TRBV24-1|TRBD2|TRBJ2-3|many
CATSELRAGVGATDTQYF
TGTGCCACCAGTGAGCTCCGCGCGGGAGTAGGGGCGACAGATACGCAGTATTTT
>TRBV24-1|.|TRBJ1-1|.
CATSTGSATEAFF
TGTGCCACCAGTACGGGATCGGCCACTGAAGCTTTCTTT
>TRBV15|TRBD1|TRBJ1-2|.
CATSSPGTASLNYGYTF
TGTGCCACCAGCAGCCCCGGGACAGCCTCCCTAAACTATGGCTACACCTTC
>TRBV11-2|.|TRBJ2-1|.
CASSSMGGFFSYNEQFF
TGTGCCAGCAGCTCTATGGGGGGTTTCTTCTCCTACAATGAGCAGTTCTTC
>TRBV19|.|TRBJ1-5|few
CASSMFGQPQHF
TGTGCCAGTAGTATGTTTGGACAGCCCCAGCATTTT
>TRBV20-1|TRBD2|TRBJ2-5|.
CSARTLAGARETQYF
TGCAGTGCTAGAACACTAGCGGGGGCCAGAGAGACCCAGTACTTC
>TRBV4-1|.|TRBJ1-2|.
CASSLGQLNYGYTF
TGCGCCAGCAGCCTAGGTCAACTTAACTATGGCTACACCTTC
>TRBV29-1|.|TRBJ1-1|many
CSVVGGGARLSAFF
TGCAGCGTTGTTGGGGGTGGGGCAAGACTTTCCGCTTTCTTT
>TRBV2|.|TRBJ2-7|.
CASRAEGGQYF
TGTGCCAGCCGAGCGGAGGGGGGGCAGTACTTC
>TRBV13|.|TRBJ2-7|.
CASSLQNSYEQYF
TGTGCCAGCAGCTTACAGAACTCCTACGAGCAGTACTTC
>TRBV6-5|.|TRBJ2-5|.
CASSYRDQETQYF
TGTGCCAGCAGTTACAGGGATCAAGAGACCCAGTACTTC
>TRBV7-2|TRBD1|TRBJ1-4|many
CASSRETGNEKLFF
TGTGCCAGCAGCCGAGAGACAGGGAATGAAAAACTGTTTTTT